The present TCR beta chain was sequenced within a study of cytomegalovirus exposure and HLA in healthy donors. Notes on the study in general: The listing of 150 to 200 TCR beta chains classed them as cytomegalovirus-associated.

As concerns this clone: Its antigen is as yet unknown.

PCR was performed using 60 Vbeta and 13 Jbeta primers. Repertoires were generated with immunoSEQ multiplex PCR, while TCRdb's copy carries only in-frame clones and drops some. The data contain about 150,000 clones, around 80% of them seen just once; the ten biggest clones take up 1.5% to 2.5%. The CDR3 totals 15 residues. CDR1 and CDR2 from the germline V gene are MNHNS and SASEGT. V was trimmed by 6 bases and J by 0 bases, leaving 12 bases between them. The chain combines TRBV6-1 with TRBJ1-5; possible D gene TRBD1, 6 bases. The sequence came from a man between 18 and 35 years old in good health and CMV-seronegative. The sample comprised PBMCs. For the CDR3, the DNA is TGTGCCAGCAGATTTGACAGGACTAGCAATCAGCCCCAGCATTTT. It codes for CASRFDRTSNQPQHF.